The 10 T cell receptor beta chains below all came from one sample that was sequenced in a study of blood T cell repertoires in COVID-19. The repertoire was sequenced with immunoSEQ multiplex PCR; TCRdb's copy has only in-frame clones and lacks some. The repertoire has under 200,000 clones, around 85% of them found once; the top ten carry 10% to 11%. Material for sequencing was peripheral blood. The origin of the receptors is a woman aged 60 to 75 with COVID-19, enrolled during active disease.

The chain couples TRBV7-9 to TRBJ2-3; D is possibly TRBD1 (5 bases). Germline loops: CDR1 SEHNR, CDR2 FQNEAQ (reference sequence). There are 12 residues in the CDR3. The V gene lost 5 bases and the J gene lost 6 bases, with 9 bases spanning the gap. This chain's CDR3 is CASSISGDTQYF. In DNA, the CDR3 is TGTGCCAGCAGCATATCAGGGGATACGCAGTATTTT.

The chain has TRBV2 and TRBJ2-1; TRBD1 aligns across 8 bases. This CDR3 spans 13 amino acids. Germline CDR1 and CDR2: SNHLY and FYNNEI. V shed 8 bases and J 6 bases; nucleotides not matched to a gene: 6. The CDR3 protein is CASPGQGGNEQFF. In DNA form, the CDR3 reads TGTGCCAGCCCCGGACAGGGAGGCAATGAGCAGTTCTTC.

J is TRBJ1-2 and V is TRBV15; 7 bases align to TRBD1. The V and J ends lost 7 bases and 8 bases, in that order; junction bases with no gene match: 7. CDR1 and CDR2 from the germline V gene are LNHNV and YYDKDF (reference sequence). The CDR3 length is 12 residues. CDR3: CATTDRMDGYTF. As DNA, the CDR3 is TGTGCCACCACGGACAGGATGGACGGCTACACCTTC.

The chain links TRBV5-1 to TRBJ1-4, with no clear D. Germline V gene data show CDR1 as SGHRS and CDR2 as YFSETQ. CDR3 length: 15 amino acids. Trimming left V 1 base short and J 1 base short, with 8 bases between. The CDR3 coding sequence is TGCGCCAGCAGCTTGCTATCGGGAACTAATGAAAAACTGTTTTTT. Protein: CASSLLSGTNEKLFF.

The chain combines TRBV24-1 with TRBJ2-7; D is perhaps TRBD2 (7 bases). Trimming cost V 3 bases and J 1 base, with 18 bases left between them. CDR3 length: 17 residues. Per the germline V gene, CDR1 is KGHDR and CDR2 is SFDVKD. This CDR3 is CATSDGGVGGDSYEQYF. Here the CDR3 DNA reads TGTGCCACCAGTGATGGGGGCGTTGGGGGGGATTCCTACGAGCAGTACTTC.

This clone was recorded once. The CDR3 protein is CASSLRATSGMLSYNEQFF. CDR3 DNA sequence: TGTGCCAGCAGCTTAAGGGCTACTAGCGGAATGCTATCCTACAATGAGCAGTTCTTC. The chain uses TRBV11-3 and TRBJ2-1, with 8 bases identical to TRBD2. The junction had 13 bases not matched to a gene; V was cut back by 2 bases and J by 1 base. This CDR3 spans 19 amino acids. Germline values: CDR1 SGHNT, CDR2 YENEEA.

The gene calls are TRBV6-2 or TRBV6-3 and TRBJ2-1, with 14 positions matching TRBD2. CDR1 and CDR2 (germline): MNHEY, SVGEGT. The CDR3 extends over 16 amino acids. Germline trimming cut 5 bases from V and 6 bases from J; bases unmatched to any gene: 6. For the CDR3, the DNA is TGTGCCAGCAGTGGGACTAGCGGGAGTGTGGGCAATGAGCAGTTCTTC. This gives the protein CASSGTSGSVGNEQFF.

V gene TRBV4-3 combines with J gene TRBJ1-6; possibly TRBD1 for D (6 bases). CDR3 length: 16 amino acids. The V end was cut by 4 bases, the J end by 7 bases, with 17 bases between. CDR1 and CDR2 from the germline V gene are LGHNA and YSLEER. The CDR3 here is CASSLGGAGSNSPLHF. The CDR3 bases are TGCGCCAGCAGCCTAGGGGGTGCCGGTTCGAATTCACCCCTCCACTTT.

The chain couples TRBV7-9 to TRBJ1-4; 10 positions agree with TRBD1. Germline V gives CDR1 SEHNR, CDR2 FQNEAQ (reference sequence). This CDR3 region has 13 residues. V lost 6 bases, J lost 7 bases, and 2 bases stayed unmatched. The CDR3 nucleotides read TGTGCCAGCAGGGACAGGGGGGGTGAAAAACTGTTTTTT. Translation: CASRDRGGEKLFF.

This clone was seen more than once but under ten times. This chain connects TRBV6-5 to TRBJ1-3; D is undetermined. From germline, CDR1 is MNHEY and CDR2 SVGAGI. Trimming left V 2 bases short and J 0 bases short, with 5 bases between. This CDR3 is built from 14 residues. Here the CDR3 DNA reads TGTGCCAGCAGTTACATTTACTCTGGAAACACCATATATTTT. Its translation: CASSYIYSGNTIYF.